Sequencing of this TCR beta chain was carried out in a study of tumor-infiltrating lymphocytes in primary liver carcinoma (dated by TCRdb to between 2016 and 2019). Notes on the research overall: The five patients, three men and two women aged 30 to 69 years, had hepatocellular carcinoma (four) or combined HCC and intrahepatic cholangiocarcinoma (one). The tumors of the five patients were staged as T1-T3 N0M0, with maximum diameters ranging from roughly 4 to 10 cm. TCRbeta repertoire sequencing covered 35 specimens from 5 patients: around 25 tumor regions, 5 adjacent noncancerous liver tissues and 5 peripheral blood samples. High reproducibility was observed for the technical replicate repertoires, with mean shared-clone rates roughly 0.87 and correlation coefficients above 0.95. The 20 to 30 tumor region samples were profiled with Agilent mRNA microarrays so that TCRbeta repertoire diversity could be related to the local molecular phenotype. The study combined TCRbeta repertoire sequencing, expression microarrays and whole-exome sequencing across five regions of each liver tumor, with adjacent normal tissue and blood. Roughly 3.5 to 8 million productive TCRbeta reads were obtained per sample, and no significant difference in read depth was found between tissue types. What the authors observed across the whole study: Only the TCR beta chain was sequenced, so true repertoire diversity is likely underestimated because unpaired alpha chains were not captured. The study included only four or five patients, and the authors note findings should be validated in a larger study. Comparison of CD4+ and CD8+ T cell repertoires was precluded by the use of bulk unsorted samples. Repertoire overlap was higher between tumor regions (mean around 35%) than tumor-adjacent (around 17%) or tumor-blood (14%) pairs, consistent with antigen-driven expansion. Just about 8-25% of top clones turned up in all five regions of a tumor, which suggests spatial heterogeneity among tumor-infiltrating T cells. A significantly larger repertoire fraction was made up by the top 250 clones in tumors than in blood (p = 0.039).

CDR1 and CDR2 (MNHNS, SASEGT) derive from the germline V gene. The CDR3 numbers 15 residues from cysteine through phenylalanine. Kept here is only the CDR3 DNA, which spans 45 bases and is read in frame from base 1. For this clonotype: This clone's antigen is unknown. At one of its ends the junction is not consistent with the germline gene, which may arise from a read error.

TCRbeta-specific cDNA was reverse-transcribed from 500 ng total RNA using a constant-region primer and ProtoScript II reverse transcriptase. Construction of the TCRbeta libraries relied on three nested rounds of multiplex PCR, following a slightly modified ARM-PCR procedure. Multiplex TRBV1-TRBV30 forward primers and a Cbeta reverse primer were used in the first two PCR rounds, each of which was run for around 9 cycles. Sample barcodes and Illumina adapters were attached in a final 25-cycle PCR using Deep VentR polymerase. Amplicons of 200-500 bp were gel-purified with a QIAquick gel extraction kit before sequencing. An Illumina HiSeq 2500 was used to sequence the TCRbeta amplicons, generating 250-bp paired-end reads. The authors' pipeline ran thus. To recover full CDR3 sequences, reads were quality-trimmed using Trimmomatic v0.33 and paired reads were then merged using FLASH v1.2.11. MiGEC v1.2.1b assigned V, D and J germline segments to the rearranged TCRbeta sequences. Clonotype statistics and Shannon-Wiener diversity indices were computed with VDJtools v1.0.0. To reduce sampling bias, subsequent analyses other than the diversity analysis used only the 250 most abundant clonotypes in each sample. TCRdb reprocessing: public reads trimmed at Q25 with fastp, clones called with MiXCR, in-frame beta chains kept. Identical CDR3 proteins give one entry, which carries the most common genes and DNA. It is TCRdb's table, rather than the study itself, that gives the V and J calls and clone size. The sample table holds some 110,000 distinct CDR3 sequences, of which roughly 80% were seen once. More than 15% of the sample is in the top ten clones.

Without any cell sorting, total RNA and DNA were co-extracted from about 20-30 mg of bulk tissue using the AllPrep DNA/RNA mini kit. Roughly five patients with histopathologically diagnosed primary liver carcinoma underwent surgical resection in China between late 2015 and March 2016. Patients had chronic HBV infection and were treatment-naive at sampling. Five spatially separated regions were sampled per tumor: superior, inferior, left-lateral and right-lateral poles, plus the tumor centre. Histology showed that every tumor sample contained more than 80% viable tumor cells. Fresh tumor and adjacent tissue pieces were bisected, with one half stored in RNAlater at -80 degrees C and the other half sent for histology.

The receptor was derived from a man aged 35-49 years with primary liver carcinoma and hepatitis B virus infection. The specimen sequenced was liver tumor tissue from sampling region 3. This sample's cell subset or site label indicates: tumor region T3, left-lateral pole. The rearranged segments are TRBV6-1 and TRBJ1-6; the D region possibly corresponds to TRBD1 (5 bases align). The CDR3 region reads CACITRHGAYSPLHF. The nucleotide sequence reads TGTGCCTGCATCACGAGACATGGGGCTTATTCACCGCTCCACTTT.